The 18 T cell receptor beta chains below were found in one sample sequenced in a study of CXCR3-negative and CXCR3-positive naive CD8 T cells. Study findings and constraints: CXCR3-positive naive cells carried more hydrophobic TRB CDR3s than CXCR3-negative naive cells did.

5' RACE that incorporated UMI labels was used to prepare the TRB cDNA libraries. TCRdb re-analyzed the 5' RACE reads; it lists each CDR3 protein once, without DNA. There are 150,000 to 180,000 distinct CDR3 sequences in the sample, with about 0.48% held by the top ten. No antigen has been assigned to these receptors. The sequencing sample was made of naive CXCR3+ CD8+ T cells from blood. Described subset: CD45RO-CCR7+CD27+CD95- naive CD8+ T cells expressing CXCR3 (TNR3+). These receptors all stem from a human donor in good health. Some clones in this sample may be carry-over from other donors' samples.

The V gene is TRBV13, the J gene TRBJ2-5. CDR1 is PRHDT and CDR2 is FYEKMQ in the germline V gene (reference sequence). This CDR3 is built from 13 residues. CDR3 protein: CASSLEDQETQYF.

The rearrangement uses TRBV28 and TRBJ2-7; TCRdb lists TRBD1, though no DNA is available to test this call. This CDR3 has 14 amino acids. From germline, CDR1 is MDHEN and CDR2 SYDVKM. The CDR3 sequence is CASSFWTVSYEQYF.

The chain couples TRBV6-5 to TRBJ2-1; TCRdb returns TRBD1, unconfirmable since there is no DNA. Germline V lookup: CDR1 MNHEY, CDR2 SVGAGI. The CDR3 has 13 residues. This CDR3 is CASSTPTRDEQFF.

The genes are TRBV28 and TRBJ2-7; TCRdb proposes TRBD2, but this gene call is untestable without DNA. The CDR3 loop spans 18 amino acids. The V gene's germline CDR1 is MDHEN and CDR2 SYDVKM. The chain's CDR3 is CASSLDPLSGSLFYEQYF.

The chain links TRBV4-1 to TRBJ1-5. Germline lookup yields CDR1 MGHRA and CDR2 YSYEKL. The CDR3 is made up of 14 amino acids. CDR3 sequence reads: CASSQGPIGQPQHF.

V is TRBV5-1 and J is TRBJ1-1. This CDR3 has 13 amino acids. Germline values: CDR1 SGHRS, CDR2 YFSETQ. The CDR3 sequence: CVSSLDQNTEAFF.

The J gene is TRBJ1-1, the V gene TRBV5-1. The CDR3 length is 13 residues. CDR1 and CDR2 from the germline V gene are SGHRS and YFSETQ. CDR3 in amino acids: CASSPEMNTEAFF.

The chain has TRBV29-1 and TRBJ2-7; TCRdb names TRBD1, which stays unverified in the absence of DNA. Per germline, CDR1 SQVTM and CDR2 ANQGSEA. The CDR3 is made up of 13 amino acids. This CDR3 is CSVETGSTYEQYF.

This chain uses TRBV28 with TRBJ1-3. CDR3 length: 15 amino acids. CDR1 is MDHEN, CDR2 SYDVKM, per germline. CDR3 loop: CASSFLPTSGNTIYF.

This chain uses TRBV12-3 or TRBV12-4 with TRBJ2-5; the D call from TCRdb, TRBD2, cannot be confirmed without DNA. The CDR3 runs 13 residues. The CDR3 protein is CASGPHGLETQYF.

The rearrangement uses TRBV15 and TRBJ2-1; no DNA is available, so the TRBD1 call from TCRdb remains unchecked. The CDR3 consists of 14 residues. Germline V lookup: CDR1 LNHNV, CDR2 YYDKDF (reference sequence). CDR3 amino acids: CATSRLTAYNEQFF.

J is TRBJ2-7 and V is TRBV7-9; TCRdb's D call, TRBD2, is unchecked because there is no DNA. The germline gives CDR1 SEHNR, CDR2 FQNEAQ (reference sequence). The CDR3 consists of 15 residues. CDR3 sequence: CASSLEASGSYEQYF.

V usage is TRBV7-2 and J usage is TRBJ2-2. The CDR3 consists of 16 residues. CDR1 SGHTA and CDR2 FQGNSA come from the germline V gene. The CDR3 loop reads CASSQDATANTEELFF.

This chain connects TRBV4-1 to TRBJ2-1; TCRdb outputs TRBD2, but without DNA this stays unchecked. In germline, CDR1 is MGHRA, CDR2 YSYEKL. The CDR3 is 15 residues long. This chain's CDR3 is CASSAYSGEVYEQFF.

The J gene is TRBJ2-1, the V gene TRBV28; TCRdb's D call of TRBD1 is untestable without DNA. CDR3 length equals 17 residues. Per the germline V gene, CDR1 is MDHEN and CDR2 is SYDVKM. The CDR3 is CASSFEHGGPSYNEQFF. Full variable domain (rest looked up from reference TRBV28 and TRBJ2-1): DVKVTQSSRYLVKRTGEKVFLECVQDMDHENMFWYRQDPGLGLRLIYFSYDVKMKEKGDIPEGYSVSREKKERFSLILESASTNQTSMYLCASSFEHGGPSYNEQFFGPGTRLTVL.

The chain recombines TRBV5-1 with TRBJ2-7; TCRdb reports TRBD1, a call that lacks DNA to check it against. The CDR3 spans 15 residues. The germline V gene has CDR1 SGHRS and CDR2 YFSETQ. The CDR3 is CASSTGQGAFYEQYF. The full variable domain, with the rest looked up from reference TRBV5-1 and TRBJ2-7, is KAGVTQTPRYLIKTRGQQVTLSCSPISGHRSVSWYQQTPGQGLQFLFEYFSETQRNKGNFPGRFSGRQFSNSRSEMNVSTLELGDSALYLCASSTGQGAFYEQYFGPGTRLTVT.

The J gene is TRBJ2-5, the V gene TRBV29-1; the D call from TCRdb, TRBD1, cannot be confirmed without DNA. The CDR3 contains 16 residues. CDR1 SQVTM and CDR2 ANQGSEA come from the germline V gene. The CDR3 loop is CSVEVVEGSGQETQYF.

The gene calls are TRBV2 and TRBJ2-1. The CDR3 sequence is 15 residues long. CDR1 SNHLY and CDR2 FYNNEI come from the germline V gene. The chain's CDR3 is CASDGWKDSYNEQFF.